This T cell receptor (beta chain) was recovered during a study of blood T cell repertoires in COVID-19. V shed 4 bases and J 4 bases; nucleotides not matched to a gene: 4. There are 14 residues in the CDR3. The V gene's germline CDR1 is SEHNR and CDR2 FQNEAQ (reference sequence). Clones were sequenced by immunoSEQ multiplex PCR, and TCRdb holds only the in-frame ones, with some missing. Of fewer than 250,000 clones detected, 80% to 85% appear once; the ten largest clones hold 6.8%. Sequenced material: PBMCs or T cells enriched from blood (not recorded which). The TCR comes from a woman between 40 and 50 years old who had recovered from COVID-19. J is TRBJ2-3 and V is TRBV7-9; 8 positions match TRBD1. In DNA form, the CDR3 reads TGTGCCAGCAGCTCTGGACAGGGCGCAGATACGCAGTATTTT. Protein sequence: CASSSGQGADTQYF.